The sequence of this T cell receptor (beta chain) was determined in a study of blood T cell repertoires in COVID-19 (TCRdb year 2020). Describing the broader study: The collaborator samples originated in the United States, Italy and Spain and spanned the acute and convalescent phases of COVID-19. The material from the prospective study consisted of cDNA or gDNA derived from T cells, B-cell-depleted T cells, or PBMCs. Nearly every sample came with metadata listing a de-identified subject ID, COVID-19 status, age in years and sex. Where available, HLA class I and class II types were obtained from metadata supplied by the sample provider rather than from assay-based typing. The repertoires were released in a freely available public database intended as a resource for research on the immune response to SARS-CoV-2. Deeply sampled blood TCRbeta repertoires from subjects exposed to, actively infected with, or recovered from COVID-19 were included in the dataset. Samples were obtained from the ongoing ImmuneRACE study (first 160 participants) and from over 1,000 subjects provided by 6 global collaborators.

TCRbeta CDR3 regions were amplified from genomic DNA by means of the immunoSEQ Assay, a bias-controlled multiplex PCR. In the authors' own workflow: Within the assay, amplification of reference gene primers was used to estimate how many nucleated cells each sample contained. To quantify the absolute abundance of each unique TCRbeta CDR3 rearrangement, sequence reads were collapsed and filtered. Productive Simpson clonality was computed per sample as the square root of Simpson's diversity index over productive rearrangements. TCRdb limited this immuneACCESS table to in-frame rearrangements with V and J called. A share of clones is missing; checked studies link under half to unresolved V genes, and the rest is unexplained. V, J and clone size are taken as reported in that table, and D and trimming were inferred from the DNA itself. For this sample the table gives 100,000 to 150,000 clones, of which approximately 83% were detected only once. The ten largest account for 25% to 30% of the sample.

For this clone: Its antigen remains unidentified. No per-base quality is available; no much larger clone lies one base away.

The paper's findings and limits, for the study overall: Clinical and demographic metadata were provided uncurated, with the amount varying by source and participant.

The collaborating institutions used their own protocols to collect whole blood in K2EDTA tubes. For TCRbeta analysis, collaborators shipped samples in one of three forms: frozen whole blood, isolated PBMCs, or DNA extracted from either of those sample types. The sample comprised peripheral blood. The receptor comes from a woman aged 80 or over with acute or convalescent COVID-19.

The nucleotides read TGTGCCAGCAGCCCCCGATCGGGGGGGCACAATGAGCAGTTCTTC. Its translation is CASSPRSGGHNEQFF. The receptor chain draws on TRBV7-2 and TRBJ2-1, with 8 bases in between that match TRBD2. The germline V gene provides CDR1 SGHTA and CDR2 FQGNSA. Counted from cysteine to phenylalanine, this CDR3 has 15 amino acids. Only the CDR3 DNA stays, 45 bases, in frame from base 1. For this chain, trimming is 5 bases at the V end and 5 bases at the J end, and the number of junction bases without a gene match is 8.